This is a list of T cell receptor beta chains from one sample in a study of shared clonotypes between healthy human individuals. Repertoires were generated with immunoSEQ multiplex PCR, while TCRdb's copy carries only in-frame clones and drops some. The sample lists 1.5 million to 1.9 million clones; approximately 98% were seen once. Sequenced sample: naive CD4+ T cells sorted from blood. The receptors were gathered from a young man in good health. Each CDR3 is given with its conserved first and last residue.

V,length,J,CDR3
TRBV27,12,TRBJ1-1,CASSSGMTEAFF
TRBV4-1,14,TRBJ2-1,CASSFLGGYNEQFF
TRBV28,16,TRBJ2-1,CASITQGQSSYNEQFF
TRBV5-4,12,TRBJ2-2,CASSRDSGELFF
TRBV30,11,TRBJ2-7,CAWTQGREQYF
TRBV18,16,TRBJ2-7,CASSLQELGSSYEQYF
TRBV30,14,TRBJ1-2,CAWSVDPYLTGYTF
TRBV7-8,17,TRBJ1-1,CASSGRPGQGARTEAFF
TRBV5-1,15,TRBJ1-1,CASSLRGQLNTEAFF
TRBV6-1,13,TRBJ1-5,CASLQTGIQPQHF
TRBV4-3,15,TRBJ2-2,CASSQGQAYTGELFF
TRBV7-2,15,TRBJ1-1,CASSSLYGGNTEAFF
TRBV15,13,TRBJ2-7,CATWGTVSYEQYF
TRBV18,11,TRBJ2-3,CASSSVDTQYF
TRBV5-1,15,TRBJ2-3,CASQGGTVSTDTQYF
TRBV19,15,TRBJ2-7,CASRTRDRGLDEQYF
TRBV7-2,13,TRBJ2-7,CASSIRQGVNQYF
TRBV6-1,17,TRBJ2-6,CASSALTATSGANVLTF
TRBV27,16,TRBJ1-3,CASSLGRGFSGNTIYF
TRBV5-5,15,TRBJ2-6,CASSFQLSGANVLTF
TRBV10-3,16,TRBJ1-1,CAISESLDPMNTEAFF
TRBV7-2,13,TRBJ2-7,CASSPRTAYEQYF
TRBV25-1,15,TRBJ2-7,CASSRGGLAGYEQYF
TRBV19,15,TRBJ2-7,CASSSSGSSAYEQYF
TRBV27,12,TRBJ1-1,CASSAGQGTAFF
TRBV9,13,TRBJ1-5,CASSVGPGAPQHF
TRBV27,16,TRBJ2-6,CASSLGQKSGANVLTF
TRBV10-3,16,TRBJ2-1,CAITDSSGLSYNEQFF
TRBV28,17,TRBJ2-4,CASSIPGLDLAKNIQYF
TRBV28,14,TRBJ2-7,CASRRDRGLHEQYF
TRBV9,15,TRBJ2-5,CASSVGLGEQETQYF
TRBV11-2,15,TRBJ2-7,CASSLDRLSGNEQYF
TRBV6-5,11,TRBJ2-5,CASSYKETQYF
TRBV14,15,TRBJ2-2,CASSQDLGRAGELFF
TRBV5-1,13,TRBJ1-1,CASTPRGNTEAFF
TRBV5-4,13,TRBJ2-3,CASSLVGTDTQYF
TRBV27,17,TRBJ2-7,CASSSLLLAGEHYEQYF
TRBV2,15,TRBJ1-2,CASNPDGQGAWGYTF
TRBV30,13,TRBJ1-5,CAWSVGANQPQHF
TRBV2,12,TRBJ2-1,CASHSEGNEQFF
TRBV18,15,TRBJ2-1,CASSPLAGAGNEQFF
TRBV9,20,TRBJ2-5,CASSVATATSGRANQETQYF
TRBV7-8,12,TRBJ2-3,CASSQTTDTQYF
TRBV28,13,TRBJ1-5,CASSPPMRGPQHF
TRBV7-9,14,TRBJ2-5,CASSLVFGPRTQYF
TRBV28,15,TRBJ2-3,CASSSPGRVADTQYF
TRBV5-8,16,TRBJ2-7,CASSLKLGGRAHEQYF
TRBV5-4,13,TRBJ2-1,CASSLGRDNEQFF
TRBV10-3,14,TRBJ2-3,CAIRLTIPTGQQYF
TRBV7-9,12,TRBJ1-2,CASSWKDYGYTF
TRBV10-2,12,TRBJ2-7,CASSQGIYEQYF
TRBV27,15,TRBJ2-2,CASSLYISSTGEPFF
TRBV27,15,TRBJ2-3,CASSFLGKNTDTQYF